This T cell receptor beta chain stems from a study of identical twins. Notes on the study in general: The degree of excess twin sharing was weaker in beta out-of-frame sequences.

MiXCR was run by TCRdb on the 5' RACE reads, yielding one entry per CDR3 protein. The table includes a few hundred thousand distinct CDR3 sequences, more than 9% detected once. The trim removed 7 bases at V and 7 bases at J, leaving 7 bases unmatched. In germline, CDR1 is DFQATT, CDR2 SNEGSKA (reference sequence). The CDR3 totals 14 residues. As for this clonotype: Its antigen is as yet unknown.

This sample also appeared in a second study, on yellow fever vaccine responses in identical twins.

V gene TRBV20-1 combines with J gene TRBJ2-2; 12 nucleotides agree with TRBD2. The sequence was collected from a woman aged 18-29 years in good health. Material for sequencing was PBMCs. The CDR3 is CSVTSGRGGGELFF. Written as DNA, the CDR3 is TGCAGTGTGACTAGCGGGAGAGGAGGCGGGGAGCTGTTTTTT.